This entry is about one TCR beta chain. These data are taken from a study of blood T cell repertoires in COVID-19. Overall study: From the United States, Italy and Spain came samples of acute and convalescent COVID-19. From T cells, B-cell-depleted T cells, or PBMCs came the material, which was cDNA or gDNA.

How the authors handled the data: Reference gene primer amplification yielded estimated nucleated cell counts. Clones were sequenced by immunoSEQ multiplex PCR, and TCRdb holds only the in-frame ones, with some missing. V, J and clone size were drawn from that table, and D and trimming were deduced from the DNA. There are several thousand clones in the sample; approximately 87% occur only once, and over 15% lies in the top ten. Deletions cut 4 bases from V and 7 bases from J, with 23 bases between. Germline V gives CDR1 SGHDT, CDR2 YYEEEE. The CDR3 has 16 residues. The source of this sequence is a human donor in a cohort sampled during active COVID-19. V usage is TRBV5-6 and J usage is TRBJ1-2, with D maybe TRBD1 (6 bases). Material: peripheral blood. The CDR3 region is CASSPEGGAQGVGYTF. DNA for the CDR3: TGTGCCAGCAGCCCCGAAGGGGGGGCACAGGGAGTTGGCTACACCTTC. The whole variable domain, remainder taken from reference TRBV5-6 and TRBJ1-2, is DAGVTQSPTHLIKTRGQQVTLRCSPKSGHDTVSWYQQALGQGPQFIFQYYEEEERQRGNFPDRFSGHQFPNYSSELNVNALLLGDSALYLCASSPEGGAQGVGYTFGSGTRLTVV.